This T cell receptor beta chain was retrieved from a study of radiotherapy plus CTLA-4 blockade in lung cancer. Study in general: Objective responses were recorded in more than 15% of patients, with disease control recorded in 31%.

Enrolled patients, whose metastatic non-small-cell lung cancer was chemo-refractory, received focal radiation plus CTLA-4 blockade with ipilimumab. V was pared by 6 bases and J by 5 bases, with 11 bases of the junction left unmatched. This CDR3 spans 16 amino acids. Looked up from germline, CDR1 is WNHNN and CDR2 is SYGVQD (reference sequence). Study findings and constraints: Tumor-origin TCR clones grew in blood after radiotherapy plus ipilimumab. Early blood T cell clone changes and increased post-radiation serum interferon-beta were reportedly the strongest response predictors.

For this clone: The antigen is unknown.

Profiling relied on immunoSEQ multiplex PCR, and the TCRdb table lists in-frame clones only, not all of them. This table has about 64,000 clones, approximately 67% appearing once. The sequences come from peripheral blood, collected from a patient treated with radiotherapy plus ipilimumab. The sequence was obtained from a human donor with non-small cell lung cancer whose response to radiotherapy plus ipilimumab could not be evaluated. This chain joins TRBV10-1 and TRBJ2-3; TRBD2 aligns across 10 bases. In DNA, the CDR3 is TGCGCCAGCAGCCAGATAGCGGGAGGAGTGGGAGATACGCAGTATTTT. This sequence encodes CASSQIAGGVGDTQYF.